The next 30 T cell receptor beta chains were all read from a single sample in a study of blood T cell repertoires in COVID-19. Profiling relied on immunoSEQ multiplex PCR, and the TCRdb table lists in-frame clones only, not all of them. The sample yields fewer than 350,000 clones, approximately 89% seen once. The specimen sequenced was peripheral blood. The origin of the receptors is a man aged 35 to 55 with active or convalescent COVID-19.

V usage is TRBV7-3 and J usage is TRBJ2-5; a weak D match, TRBD1 (6 bases). Deletions cut 5 bases from V and 2 bases from J, with 12 bases between. Germline V CDR1 and CDR2: SGHTA, FQGTGA. The CDR3 is made up of 14 amino acids. This chain's CDR3 is CASSKDRDQETQYF. The CDR3 DNA follows: TGTGCCAGCAGCAAGGACAGAGATCAAGAGACCCAGTACTTC. Combining the CDR3 with reference TRBV7-3 and TRBJ2-5 gives the whole variable domain GAGVSQTPSNKVTEKGKYVELRCDPISGHTALYWYRQSLGQGPEFLIYFQGTGAADDSGLPNDRFFAVRPEGSVSTLKIQRTERGDSAVYLCASSKDRDQETQYFGPGTRLLVL.

The chain employs TRBV19 and TRBJ1-5, with 8 positions matching TRBD1. Germline loops: CDR1 LNHDA, CDR2 SQIVND (reference sequence). With 8 bases clipped from V and 6 bases from J, the junction kept 3 bases outside the gene matches. The CDR3 extends over 12 amino acids. CDR3 DNA: TGTGCCAGTGGGACAGGCGTTCAGCCCCAGCATTTT. As protein: CASGTGVQPQHF.

This clone has more than one count but fewer than ten. The genes are TRBV4-1 and TRBJ2-7, with D maybe TRBD1 (5 bases). The CDR3 totals 14 residues. The germline CDR1 and CDR2 sequences are MGHRA and YSYEKL. V lost 0 bases and J 6 bases, leaving 12 bases between the germline ends. The chain's CDR3 is CASSQESRATEQYF. The CDR3 region has the DNA TGCGCCAGCAGCCAAGAATCCAGGGCGACCGAGCAGTACTTC.

The CDR3 DNA sequence: TGTGCCAGCAGCGTACGAGATCAGCCCCAGCATTTT. Translation: CASSVRDQPQHF. V is TRBV5-5 and J is TRBJ1-5; D not resolved. Germline-derived CDR1 and CDR2 are SGHKS and YYEKEE (reference sequence). The CDR3 has 12 amino acids. V was cut by 4 bases and J by 5 bases, with 7 bases left in between.

The chain combines TRBV12-3 or TRBV12-4 with TRBJ2-5; D perhaps matches TRBD2 (6 bases). V lost 5 bases and J 1 base, leaving 8 bases between the germline ends. This CDR3 contains 13 residues. CDR3 bases: TGTGCCAGCAGTGGCGGGACCCAAGAGACCCAGTACTTC. Translating gives CASSGGTQETQYF.

Details on this clone: The junction and the germline gene differ at one end; a read error may be behind it. The chain links TRBV15 to TRBJ2-1; D is possibly TRBD1 (5 bases). There are 14 residues in the CDR3. The germline CDR1 and CDR2 sequences are LNHNV and YYDKDF (reference sequence). CDR3 residues: CATSREGVSGRYVF. CDR3 bases: TGTGCCACCAGCAGGGAAGGGGTATCCGGAAGGTACGTCTTC.

V is TRBV28 and J is TRBJ1-1; D is unclear. The V and J ends lost 2 bases and 1 base respectively, with 8 bases between them. CDR1 is MDHEN, CDR2 SYDVKM, per germline. The CDR3 is 14 residues long. In nucleotides, the CDR3 is TGTGCCAGCAGTTTAACTAGCGCGAACACTGAAGCTTTCTTT. Translated: CASSLTSANTEAFF.

This sequence joins TRBV11-3 and TRBJ2-7; the match to TRBD2 covers 7 bases. The V segment lost 4 bases and the J segment 1 base; nucleotides outside the gene matches: 7. The CDR3 is 15 amino acids. Germline-derived CDR1 and CDR2 are SGHNT and YENEEA. Here the CDR3 reads CASSYLLGGSYEQYF. The CDR3 DNA reads TGTGCCAGCAGCTATCTCCTGGGGGGGTCCTACGAGCAGTACTTC.

This sequence joins TRBV4-2 and TRBJ2-3, with 13 nucleotides matching TRBD2. This CDR3 is built from 18 residues. V gave up 4 bases and J gave up 0 bases; unmatched junction bases: 7. Germline V lookup: CDR1 LGHNA, CDR2 YNFKEQ. DNA for the CDR3: TGTGCCAGCAGCCTACTCACTAGCGGGAGGGATAGCACAGATACGCAGTATTTT. Protein: CASSLLTSGRDSTDTQYF.

The chain links TRBV3-1 (or the pseudogene TRBV3-2) to TRBJ2-1; D perhaps matches TRBD2 (5 bases). Looked up from germline, CDR1 is LGHDT and CDR2 is YNNKEL (reference sequence). V lost 1 base and J lost 8, with 9 bases in between. The CDR3 extends over 13 amino acids. CDR3 in DNA: TGTGCCAGCAGCCAAGCCGGGATCTATGAGCAGTTCTTC. This gives the protein CASSQAGIYEQFF.

V is TRBV6-5 and J is TRBJ1-6; no definite D call. The CDR3 has 14 residues. Germline CDR1 is MNHEY and CDR2 is SVGAGI. V gave up 8 bases and J gave up 2 bases, with 10 bases separating them. The CDR3, as DNA: TGTGCCAGCTCGAGGGTGACCTATAATTCACCCCTCCACTTT. It codes for CASSRVTYNSPLHF.

The rearrangement uses TRBV6-5 and TRBJ1-3; no reliable D call. From germline, CDR1 is MNHEY and CDR2 SVGAGI. The V gene lost 3 bases and the J gene lost 1 base, with 7 bases spanning the gap. The CDR3 is 14 amino acids. CDR3 in amino acids: CASSYTDSGNTIYF. The CDR3 nucleotides are TGTGCCAGCAGTTATACAGATTCTGGAAACACCATATATTTT.

This CDR3 is CASSDSMGAGQPQHF. The CDR3, as DNA: TGTGCCAGCAGTGACTCGATGGGGGCAGGGCAGCCCCAGCATTTT. This chain joins TRBV6-4 and TRBJ1-5; D is possibly TRBD1 (6 bases). Germline-derived CDR1 and CDR2 are MRHNA and SNTAGT. The CDR3 sequence is 15 residues long. V was pared by 0 bases and J by 7 bases, with 13 bases between.

V gene TRBV18 combines with J gene TRBJ1-5, with TRBD1 matching 9 bases. Germline V gives CDR1 KGHSH, CDR2 LQKENI. Germline trimming cut 3 bases from V and 9 bases from J; bases unmatched to any gene: 6. The CDR3 length is 14 residues. The CDR3 loop is CASSPTGGLRPQHF. In nucleotides, the CDR3 is TGTGCCAGCTCACCTACAGGGGGCCTGAGGCCCCAGCATTTT. Full variable domain (remainder filled in from reference TRBV18 and TRBJ1-5): NAGVMQNPRHLVRRRGQEARLRCSPMKGHSHVYWYRQLPEEGLKFMVYLQKENIIDESGMPKERFSAEFPKEGPSILRIQQVVRGDSAAYFCASSPTGGLRPQHFGDGTRLSIL.

The chain combines TRBV6-5 with TRBJ1-2, with 7 bases that match TRBD1. Germline V gene data show CDR1 as MNHEY and CDR2 as SVGAGI. The trim removed 7 bases at V and 3 bases at J, leaving 8 bases unmatched. This CDR3 comprises 14 residues. CDR3 DNA: TGTGCCAGCAAAGACAGGGTGGGAGACTATGGCTACACCTTC. Protein product: CASKDRVGDYGYTF.

The CDR3 sequence: CASSEGVGNTIYF. DNA for the CDR3: TGTGCCAGCAGCGAGGGGGTGGGAAACACCATATATTTT. V usage is TRBV9 and J usage is TRBJ1-3; D might be TRBD1 (6 bases). Trimming left V 3 bases short and J 4 bases short, with 8 bases between. This CDR3 has 13 amino acids. Germline V lookup: CDR1 SGDLS, CDR2 YYNGEE.

This clone was picked up a small number of times. The rearrangement uses TRBV10-3 and TRBJ1-2; 9 bases map to TRBD1. Germline CDR1 and CDR2: ENHRY and SYGVKD. The CDR3 consists of 15 residues. V trimming: 2 bases; J trimming: 7 bases; junction bases outside the gene matches: 8. The CDR3 DNA sequence: TGTGCCATCAGTGAGACCCTACAGGGGGCTGGTGGCTACACCTTC. Its protein product is CAISETLQGAGGYTF.

The chain has TRBV4-2 and TRBJ2-7; maybe TRBD1 (6 bases). The CDR3 has 15 residues. V gave up 4 bases and J gave up 4 bases, with 17 bases separating them. Germline V gene sequence: CDR1 LGHNA, CDR2 YNFKEQ. DNA for the CDR3: TGTGCCAGCAGCCCAAGGGGGACGGTCGTGTACGAGCAGTACTTC. Protein product: CASSPRGTVVYEQYF.

The CDR3 DNA reads TGCGCCAGCAGCCCAGCCTCCGGGACAGTAAACACTGAAGCTTTCTTT. It is translated as CASSPASGTVNTEAFF. V usage is TRBV5-1 and J usage is TRBJ1-1; TRBD1 matches at 7 bases. V gave up 4 bases and J gave up 2 bases; unmatched junction bases: 11. CDR1 is SGHRS, CDR2 YFSETQ, per germline. The CDR3 runs 16 residues. Full variable domain (remainder filled in from reference TRBV5-1 and TRBJ1-1): KAGVTQTPRYLIKTRGQQVTLSCSPISGHRSVSWYQQTPGQGLQFLFEYFSETQRNKGNFPGRFSGRQFSNSRSEMNVSTLELGDSALYLCASSPASGTVNTEAFFGQGTRLTVV.

This clone came up once. This chain connects TRBV20-1 to TRBJ2-1; 7 bases are shared with TRBD2. Germline trimming cut 6 bases from V and 10 bases from J; bases unmatched to any gene: 6. Germline CDR1 reads DFQATT; CDR2 reads SNEGSKA (reference sequence). The CDR3 length is 11 residues. The CDR3 DNA reads as TGCAGTGCCCCTGCGGGGGTGGAGCAGTTCTTC. Its protein product is CSAPAGVEQFF.

The genes are TRBV29-1 and TRBJ2-3; D call uncertain. Germline V gene lookup returns CDR1 SQVTM and CDR2 ANQGSEA. With 3 bases removed from V and 2 bases from J, the gap between germline ends came to 6 bases. The CDR3 has 12 amino acids. CDR3 sequence reads: CSVDKPTDTQYF. DNA for the CDR3: TGCAGCGTTGACAAGCCCACAGATACGCAGTATTTT.

The rearrangement uses TRBV30 and TRBJ1-5, with 8 bases matching TRBD1. Germline assignment: CDR1 GTSNPN and CDR2 SVGIG (reference sequence). The CDR3 is 13 amino acids. V lost 5 bases and J lost 7; bases outside the gene matches: 7. The CDR3 DNA reads TGTGCCTGGGGACAGGGCCCGGGCCAGCCCCAGCATTTT. This translates into CAWGQGPGQPQHF.

With respect to this clone: Germline is not matched at one junction end, which may reflect a read error. The chain has TRBV14 and TRBJ2-5; D gene unclear. CDR1 and CDR2 (germline): SGHDN, FVKESK. The CDR3 length is 13 residues. The CDR3 here is CASRRSGQGTQYF. CDR3 bases: TGTGCCAGCCGCAGAAGTGGGCAAGGGACCCAGTACTTC. Looking up the rest from reference TRBV14 and TRBJ2-5 gives the full variable domain: EAGVTQFPSHSVIEKGQTVTLRCDPISGHDNLYWYRRVMGKEIKFLLHFVKESKQDESGMPNNRFLAERTGGTYSTLKVQPAELEDSGVYFCASRRSGQGTQYFGPGTRLLVL.

The rearrangement uses TRBV5-8 and TRBJ2-3, with TRBD1 matching 12 bases. J gave up 0 bases and V 2 bases, and 4 bases lay outside the gene matches. Looked up from germline, CDR1 is SGHTS and CDR2 is YDEGEE. The length of the CDR3 is 17 residues. CDR3 sequence: CASSFLGQGASTDTQYF. CDR3 bases: TGTGCCAGCAGCTTTTTGGGACAGGGGGCCAGCACAGATACGCAGTATTTT.

The chain combines TRBV5-4 with TRBJ2-1, with TRBD2 matching 10 bases. Per germline, CDR1 SGHNT and CDR2 YYREEE (reference sequence). The CDR3 extends over 16 amino acids. Trimming removed 4 bases from V and 7 bases from J; junction bases left unmatched: 11. The CDR3 region has the DNA TGTGCCAGCAGCGTGGCGGTCCTAGCGGGGGTTAATGAGCAGTTCTTC. Its protein is CASSVAVLAGVNEQFF.

V and J are TRBV3-1 (or the pseudogene TRBV3-2) and TRBJ1-2; tentatively, D is TRBD1 (5 bases). This CDR3 spans 15 amino acids. The germline gives CDR1 LGHDT, CDR2 YNNKEL (reference sequence). With 1 base removed from V and 8 bases from J, the gap between germline ends came to 17 bases. DNA of the CDR3: TGTGCCAGCAGCCAAGGACTCACGGGGGTGGGAGGCTACACCTTC. This sequence encodes CASSQGLTGVGGYTF.

The rearrangement uses TRBV11-3 and TRBJ2-3, with TRBD2 identical over 9 bases. Germline trimming cut 0 bases from V and 5 bases from J; bases unmatched to any gene: 12. This CDR3 contains 18 residues. Germline V gene lookup returns CDR1 SGHNT and CDR2 YENEEA. The chain's CDR3 is CASSLDRPTSGLGDTQYF. The DNA of the CDR3 is TGTGCCAGCAGCTTAGATCGACCCACTAGCGGGCTTGGAGATACGCAGTATTTT. The whole variable domain, remainder taken from reference TRBV11-3 and TRBJ2-3, is EAGVVQSPRYKIIEKKQPVAFWCNPISGHNTLYWYLQNLGQGPELLIRYENEEAVDDSQLPKDRFSAERLKGVDSTLKIQPAELGDSAVYLCASSLDRPTSGLGDTQYFGPGTRLTVL.

Remarks on this clone: The identical CDR3 is also encoded by other nucleotide sequences in the sample. The rearrangement links TRBV12-3 or TRBV12-4 to TRBJ1-1; maybe TRBD1 (6 bases). The germline V and J ends were trimmed by 4 bases and 4 bases, with 10 bases remaining between them. The CDR3 totals 13 residues. The CDR3 region is CASSSTGSTEAFF. The CDR3 bases are TGTGCCAGCAGTTCCACAGGGAGCACTGAAGCTTTCTTT.

The V gene is TRBV5-1, the J gene TRBJ1-5, with 7 bases that match TRBD1. V was clipped by 5 bases and J by 1 base; unmatched bases: 12. The CDR3 contains 17 residues. Germline values: CDR1 SGHRS, CDR2 YFSETQ. CDR3 sequence: CASSPRTGELSNQPQHF. The CDR3 nucleotides read TGCGCCAGCAGTCCGAGGACAGGTGAGTTAAGCAATCAGCCCCAGCATTTT.

The chain carries TRBV18 and TRBJ2-3, with D unclear. The CDR3 spans 14 residues. V dropped 3 bases and J dropped 2 bases, with 9 bases sitting between them. Germline values: CDR1 KGHSH, CDR2 LQKENI. The CDR3 DNA sequence: TGTGCCAGCTCACCGGCCTCCAACACAGATACGCAGTATTTT. Amino acids: CASSPASNTDTQYF.